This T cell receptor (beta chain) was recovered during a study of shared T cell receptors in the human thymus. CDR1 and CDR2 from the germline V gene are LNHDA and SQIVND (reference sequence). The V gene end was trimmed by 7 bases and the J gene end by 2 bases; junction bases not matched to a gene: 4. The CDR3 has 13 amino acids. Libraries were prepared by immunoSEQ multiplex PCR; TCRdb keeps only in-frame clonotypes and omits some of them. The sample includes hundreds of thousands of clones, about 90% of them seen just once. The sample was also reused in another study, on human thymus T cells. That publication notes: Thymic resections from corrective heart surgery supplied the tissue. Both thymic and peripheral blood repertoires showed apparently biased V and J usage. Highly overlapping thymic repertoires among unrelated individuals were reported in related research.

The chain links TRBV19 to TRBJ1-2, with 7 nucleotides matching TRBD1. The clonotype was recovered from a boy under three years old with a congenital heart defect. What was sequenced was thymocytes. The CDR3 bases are TGTGCCAGTAACGACAGGGAGAACTATGGCTACACCTTC. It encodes CASNDRENYGYTF.